The source of this TCR beta chain is a study of cytomegalovirus exposure and HLA in healthy donors. Study summary: Unique TCRs from HLA-typed donors, 80 million to 100 million of them, were held in an early data release. Findings of the study overall: Clonal expansion was found to be greater in HLA-associated TCR beta chains than in equally common others in a later analysis.

Despite likely unrecorded immune exposures, the donors were nominally healthy at the time of sampling. PCR was performed using 60 Vbeta and 13 Jbeta primers. The protocol was immunoSEQ multiplex PCR, while the TCRdb copy is restricted to in-frame clones and leaves out a portion. The sample lists about 140,000 clones; around 80% were seen once. Of note for this clone: Its antigen is currently unknown.

Sequenced sample: PBMCs. The sequence derives from a woman between 40 and 50 years old in good health and CMV-seronegative.

DNA for the CDR3: TGTGCCAGCTGCCAGGGGGCTAATTCACCCCTCCACTTT. This translates into CASCQGANSPLHF. The V call is TRBV6-6, the J call TRBJ1-6; TRBD1 matches 8 bases. The CDR3 contains 13 residues. V shed 8 bases, J shed 6 bases, and the junction held 3 bases outside the gene matches. Germline loops: CDR1 MNHNY, CDR2 SVGAGI (reference sequence).